The source of this T cell receptor beta chain is a study of T-cell memory formation after mild COVID-19. Trimming left V 0 bases short and J 2 bases short, with 14 bases between. The CDR3 extends over 17 amino acids. Each CDR3 protein is one row after TCRdb ran MiXCR on the 5' RACE reads. The sample comprises roughly 580,000 distinct CDR3 sequences, roughly 18% of which are singletons, and approximately 12% rests with the top ten. The rearrangement uses TRBV23-1 and TRBJ2-1; a weak D match, TRBD2 (6 bases). TRBV23-1 is flagged as an ORF with uncertain function. The sequenced material came from PBMCs or a T cell subset sorted from them (not recorded which). This clonotype was sampled from an adult woman who had mild COVID-19 (a few samples of this study predate the infection). Cell type and time point are not known. The CDR3 is CASSQSGGRQTYNEQFF. CDR3 DNA: TGCGCCAGCAGTCAATCGGGGGGACGGCAAACCTACAATGAGCAGTTCTTC.